The 30 T cell receptor beta chains presented below share a single source sample, sequenced in a study of T cells in Graves' hyperthyroidism and ophthalmopathy. Amplified TCR beta CDR3 regions derived from RNA transcripts. HTBI primers were used for first-round RT-PCR of the TCR CDR3. TCRdb processed the multiplex PCR reads anew with MiXCR; each CDR3 protein has one entry. The sample records roughly 740,000 distinct CDR3 sequences, about 16% being singletons. Sequencing was done on a sample of blood. The source is a man between 18 and 29 years old with Graves' hyperthyroidism.

This clonotype was detected ten times or more. V and J are TRBV19 and TRBJ2-7; D call uncertain. This CDR3 contains 11 residues. Trimming shortened V by 5 bases and J by 9 bases, and 11 bases separated the two germline ends. Per germline, CDR1 LNHDA and CDR2 SQIVND (reference sequence). The CDR3 loop is CASSPGVAQYF. In DNA, the CDR3 is TGTGCCAGTAGTCCCGGAGTCGCGCAGTACTTC.

This clonotype was seen many times. The chain employs TRBV29-1 and TRBJ2-7, with 9 bases identical to TRBD2. Per the germline V gene, CDR1 is SQVTM and CDR2 is ANQGSEA. The CDR3 covers 14 residues. V was pared by 3 bases and J by 3 bases, with 6 bases of the junction left unmatched. The CDR3 is CSVELAGAFYEQYF. The CDR3 region has the DNA TGCAGCGTTGAGTTAGCGGGAGCTTTCTACGAGCAGTACTTC.

The V and J genes are TRBV12-3 or TRBV12-4 and TRBJ1-1; unclear D gene. V was shortened by 5 bases and J by 5 bases, with 15 bases between the two germline ends. This CDR3 spans 14 amino acids. CDR3 sequence (DNA): TGTGCCAGCAGTGCCGGGCGCGGGGAGACTGAAGCTTTCTTT. This gives the protein CASSAGRGETEAFF.

V is TRBV10-3 and J is TRBJ1-1, with D unresolved. The CDR3 length is 14 residues. Germline CDR1 ENHRY, CDR2 SYGVKD. V lost 3 bases and J 0 bases, leaving 8 bases between the germline ends. The CDR3 DNA is TGTGCCATCAGTGAACCCGGACTGAACACTGAAGCTTTCTTT. Encoded protein: CAISEPGLNTEAFF.

The sample holds many counts of this clonotype. This chain connects TRBV2 to TRBJ1-2; 10 bases agree with TRBD1. Per germline, CDR1 SNHLY and CDR2 FYNNEI. The V segment lost 5 bases and the J segment 6 bases; nucleotides outside the gene matches: 9. This CDR3 is built from 15 residues. CDR3 sequence (DNA): TGTGCCAGCAGTCCCGGGACAGGGGCCGTGAATGGCTACACCTTC. It encodes CASSPGTGAVNGYTF.

This clonotype was observed many times. V gene TRBV6-1 combines with J gene TRBJ2-5; 8 bases are a match to TRBD1. In germline, CDR1 is MNHNS, CDR2 SASEGT. J lost 1 base, V lost 6 bases, and 7 bases had no gene match. The CDR3 totals 15 residues. CDR3 residues: CASSLRTGLQETQYF. CDR3 in DNA: TGTGCCAGCAGCCTTAGGACAGGGCTCCAAGAGACCCAGTACTTC.

J is TRBJ2-1 and V is TRBV6-1, with TRBD2 matching 8 bases. Germline V gene sequence: CDR1 MNHNS, CDR2 SASEGT. The CDR3 is 15 residues long. With 5 bases clipped from V and 5 bases from J, the junction kept 8 bases outside the gene matches. Here the CDR3 DNA reads TGTGCCAGCAGTCCCCGGATAGCGGGGCACAATGAGCAGTTCTTC. Translated: CASSPRIAGHNEQFF.

This clonotype was detected ten times or more. This rearrangement joins TRBV2 to TRBJ2-1; TRBD2 is a possible D gene (5 bases). The CDR3 is 17 amino acids. V lost 2 bases to trimming and J lost 0 bases, with 14 bases between them. The germline V gene encodes CDR1 SNHLY and CDR2 FYNNEI. In DNA form, the CDR3 reads TGTGCCAGCAGTGAACTGTACGCGGGTAGCTCCTACAATGAGCAGTTCTTC. Its protein is CASSELYAGSSYNEQFF. Full variable domain (missing parts from reference TRBV2 and TRBJ2-1): EPEVTQTPSHQVTQMGQEVILRCVPISNHLYFYWYRQILGQKVEFLVSFYNNEISEKSEIFDDQFSVERPDGSNFTLKIRSTKLEDSAMYFCASSELYAGSSYNEQFFGPGTRLTVL.

This clonotype has more than one count but fewer than ten. V usage is TRBV30 and J usage is TRBJ2-5; 7 nucleotides align to TRBD2. The CDR3 loop spans 15 amino acids. The germline V gene encodes CDR1 GTSNPN and CDR2 SVGIG (reference sequence). The ends lost 4 bases at V and 5 bases at J; junction bases unmatched: 13. The chain's CDR3 is CAWNPERGRSETQYF. The DNA of the CDR3 is TGTGCCTGGAACCCGGAGCGGGGCCGTTCTGAGACCCAGTACTTC.

This clonotype was seen at least ten times. The chain has TRBV12-3 or TRBV12-4 and TRBJ2-1; 7 bases match TRBD1. This CDR3 has 17 amino acids. With V trimmed by 5 bases and J by 4 bases, 14 bases remained unmatched. The CDR3 spells CASSMHRGRREYNEQFF. CDR3 in DNA: TGTGCCAGCAGTATGCACAGGGGCAGAAGAGAGTACAATGAGCAGTTCTTC.

V gene TRBV6-1 combines with J gene TRBJ2-2; D ambiguous. The germline CDR1 and CDR2 sequences are MNHNS and SASEGT. CDR3 length equals 12 residues. V was trimmed by 9 bases and J by 4 bases, leaving 9 bases between them. The CDR3 region has the DNA TGTGCCAGTCACGGACCCACCGGGGAGCTGTTTTTT. Its protein is CASHGPTGELFF.

The rearrangement uses TRBV6-1 and TRBJ2-1; D uncertain. The CDR3 is made up of 13 amino acids. The V gene's germline CDR1 is MNHNS and CDR2 SASEGT. Trimming stripped 0 bases from V and 9 bases from J, with 9 bases between. The CDR3 DNA reads TGTGCCAGCAGTGAAGCGGGAATCGGTGAGCAGTTCTTC. Encoded protein: CASSEAGIGEQFF.

This clonotype appeared a few times. This chain uses TRBV9 with TRBJ1-2, with D perhaps TRBD1 (6 bases). This CDR3 is built from 15 residues. CDR1 is SGDLS, CDR2 YYNGEE, per germline. Trimming cost V 3 bases and J 4 bases, with 16 bases left between them. The CDR3 here is CASSDQGKRSYGYTF. The CDR3, as DNA: TGTGCCAGCAGCGACCAGGGGAAAAGAAGCTATGGCTACACCTTC.

This clonotype was seen ten or more times. This sequence joins TRBV28 and TRBJ1-5; D is perhaps TRBD1 (5 bases). Germline-derived CDR1 and CDR2 are MDHEN and SYDVKM. The CDR3 loop spans 15 amino acids. Deletions cut 6 bases from V and 6 bases from J, with 18 bases between. DNA of the CDR3: TGTGCCAGCAGGGCTGCGTGGGGAAGGGGTCAGCCCCAGCATTTT. Residues: CASRAAWGRGQPQHF. The variable domain in full, with the rest retrieved from reference TRBV28 and TRBJ1-5, is DVKVTQSSRYLVKRTGEKVFLECVQDMDHENMFWYRQDPGLGLRLIYFSYDVKMKEKGDIPEGYSVSREKKERFSLILESASTNQTSMYLCASRAAWGRGQPQHFGDGTRLSIL.

In this sample, this clonotype turned up many times. The genes are TRBV20-1 and TRBJ1-5; no clear D. V was trimmed by 1 base and J by 3 bases, leaving 7 bases between them. The CDR3 totals 13 residues. Germline CDR1 DFQATT, CDR2 SNEGSKA (reference sequence). CDR3 in DNA: TGCAGTGCTAGAGGGGCAGTCAATCAGCCCCAGCATTTT. Protein: CSARGAVNQPQHF.

A few counts support this clonotype. The gene calls are TRBV28 and TRBJ2-6; TRBD1 might be the D (5 bases). Trimming took 2 bases from V and 3 from J, leaving 8 bases between them. Germline V CDR1 and CDR2: MDHEN, SYDVKM. This CDR3 contains 15 residues. CDR3 amino acids: CASSLIGVGANVLTF. The CDR3 nucleotides are TGTGCCAGCAGTTTAATAGGGGTTGGGGCCAACGTCCTGACTTTC.

The table lists this clonotype with a few counts. V gene TRBV29-1 combines with J gene TRBJ2-7; D gene uncertain. Trimming pared 4 bases from V and 0 bases from J, leaving 10 bases between. CDR1 is SQVTM and CDR2 is ANQGSEA in the germline V gene. There are 13 residues in the CDR3. CDR3 in amino acids: CSVAPTSSYEQYF. The CDR3 bases are TGCAGCGTTGCCCCCACCAGCTCCTACGAGCAGTACTTC.

This clonotype was counted many times. The V gene is TRBV28, the J gene TRBJ1-1, with D possibly TRBD1 on 5 matching bases. This CDR3 is built from 14 residues. Germline V gene sequence: CDR1 MDHEN, CDR2 SYDVKM. The V end was cut by 2 bases, the J end by 3 bases, with 10 bases between. The DNA of the CDR3 is TGTGCCAGCAGTTTACAGGGAGGGTACACTGAAGCTTTCTTT. This sequence encodes CASSLQGGYTEAFF.

This sequence joins TRBV6-2 or TRBV6-3 and TRBJ2-7; 7 nucleotides match TRBD1. Germline CDR1 and CDR2: MNHEY and SVGEGT. V was clipped by 2 bases and J by 6 bases; unmatched bases: 7. The length of the CDR3 is 14 residues. This CDR3 reads CASSYVRAGGEQYF. The CDR3, as DNA: TGTGCCAGCAGTTACGTGCGCGCAGGGGGCGAGCAGTACTTC.

This clonotype was counted ten times or more. V gene TRBV30 combines with J gene TRBJ2-7; 10 nucleotides line up with TRBD1. V gave up 2 bases and J gave up 3 bases; unmatched junction bases: 1. The CDR3 runs 13 residues. The germline gives CDR1 GTSNPN, CDR2 SVGIG (reference sequence). The chain's CDR3 is CAWSRTGGYEQYF. The CDR3 nucleotides read TGTGCCTGGAGTCGGACAGGGGGCTACGAGCAGTACTTC.

Many counts were recorded for this clonotype. CDR3 region: CASSHGGQGFYEQYF. Here the CDR3 DNA reads TGTGCCAGCAGCCATGGAGGGCAGGGCTTCTACGAGCAGTACTTC. This chain links TRBV7-9 with TRBJ2-7; tentatively, D is TRBD2 (6 bases). The CDR3 spans 15 residues. The germline CDR1 and CDR2 sequences are SEHNR and FQNEAQ (reference sequence). Deletions cut 5 bases from V and 3 bases from J, with 17 bases between.

Ten or more counts support this clonotype. The V and J genes are TRBV20-1 and TRBJ1-5; a weak D match, TRBD1 (5 bases). V lost 1 base and J 7 bases, leaving 8 bases between the germline ends. CDR3 length equals 12 residues. Germline lookup yields CDR1 DFQATT and CDR2 SNEGSKA (reference sequence). The CDR3 reads CSARGGEQPQHF. CDR3 in DNA: TGCAGTGCTAGAGGGGGCGAACAGCCCCAGCATTTT.

The V gene is TRBV6-2 or TRBV6-3, the J gene TRBJ2-3; no definite D call. Trimming pared 8 bases from V and 6 bases from J, leaving 15 bases between. Germline V gene lookup returns CDR1 MNHEY and CDR2 SVGEGT. This CDR3 is built from 13 residues. The CDR3 reads CASLARSRDTQYF. The CDR3 bases are TGTGCCAGCCTGGCTAGAAGTCGCGATACGCAGTATTTT.

As for this clonotype: At one end, the junction sequence differs from germline, possibly due to a read error. The chain combines TRBV19 with TRBJ2-7; 7 bases are shared with TRBD1. The CDR3 runs to 15 residues. Germline CDR1 LNHDA, CDR2 SQIVND (reference sequence). CDR3 loop: CVSSSSGTVSYEQYF. The CDR3 DNA is TGTGTCAGTAGTAGTTCCGGGACAGTCTCCTACGAGCAGTACTTC.

This chain connects TRBV7-9 to TRBJ2-5, with D hard to call. The CDR3 contains 14 residues. The V gene lost 2 bases and the J gene lost 0 bases, with 7 bases spanning the gap. Looked up from germline, CDR1 is SEHNR and CDR2 is FQNEAQ (reference sequence). CDR3 DNA: TGTGCCAGCAGCTTACCCAAGTACCAAGAGACCCAGTACTTC. Its protein is CASSLPKYQETQYF.

This clonotype occurred a few times. The rearrangement joins TRBV5-1 to TRBJ2-7, with 7 nucleotides matching TRBD1. From germline, CDR1 is SGHRS and CDR2 YFSETQ. Germline trimming cut 0 bases from V and 1 base from J; bases unmatched to any gene: 4. This CDR3 is 15 amino acids long. CDR3 in DNA: TGCGCCAGCAGCTTGGGGACAGGTGAATCCTACGAGCAGTACTTC. This translates into CASSLGTGESYEQYF.

The chain couples TRBV5-1 to TRBJ2-5, with D perhaps TRBD2 (6 bases). Germline CDR1 reads SGHRS; CDR2 reads YFSETQ. V was trimmed by 3 bases and J by 2 bases, leaving 14 bases between them. This CDR3 has 15 amino acids. The CDR3, as DNA: TGCGCCAGCAGCTATCAGAGGCGGGAACAAGAGACCCAGTACTTC. Translation: CASSYQRREQETQYF.

This clonotype has only a few counts. The chain links TRBV6-1 to TRBJ2-1; the D gene could be TRBD1 or TRBD2 (5 bases each). CDR1 is MNHNS and CDR2 is SASEGT in the germline V gene. This CDR3 contains 16 residues. Trimming pared 6 bases from V and 6 bases from J, leaving 21 bases between. In nucleotides, the CDR3 is TGTGCCAGCAGCTGCTGCTCCGGGACCCAGTTCAATGAGCAGTTCTTC. Its protein product is CASSCCSGTQFNEQFF.

At least ten counts were recorded for this clonotype. This chain connects TRBV30 to TRBJ2-5, with TRBD1 as a possible D gene (5 bases). Germline CDR1 GTSNPN, CDR2 SVGIG (reference sequence). V shed 3 bases and J shed 2 bases, with 10 bases lying between them. The CDR3 extends over 13 amino acids. The CDR3 DNA reads as TGTGCCTGGAGCCCAAGGGGTCAAGAGACCCAGTACTTC. This gives the protein CAWSPRGQETQYF. Combining the CDR3 with reference TRBV30 and TRBJ2-5 gives the whole variable domain SQTIHQWPATLVQPVGSPLSLECTVEGTSNPNLYWYRQAAGRGLQLLFYSVGIGQISSEVPQNLSASRPQDRQFILSSKKLLLSDSGFYLCAWSPRGQETQYFGPGTRLLVL.

This clonotype was counted ten times or more. V is TRBV12-3 or TRBV12-4 and J is TRBJ2-7; 8 nucleotides agree with TRBD2. The CDR3 totals 14 residues. With V trimmed by 6 bases and J by 7 bases, 11 bases remained unmatched. The CDR3 spells CASSRSGLAGEQYF. CDR3 in DNA: TGTGCCAGCAGCCGAAGCGGGTTAGCGGGGGAGCAGTACTTC.